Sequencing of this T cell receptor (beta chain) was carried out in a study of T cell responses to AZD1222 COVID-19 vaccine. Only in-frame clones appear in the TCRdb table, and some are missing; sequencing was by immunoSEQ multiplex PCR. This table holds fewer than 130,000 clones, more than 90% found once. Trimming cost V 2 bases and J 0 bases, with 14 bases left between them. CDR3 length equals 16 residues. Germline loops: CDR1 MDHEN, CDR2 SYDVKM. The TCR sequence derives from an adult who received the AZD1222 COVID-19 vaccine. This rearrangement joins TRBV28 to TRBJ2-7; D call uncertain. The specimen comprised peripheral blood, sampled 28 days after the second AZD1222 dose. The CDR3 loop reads CASSLISWRISYEQYF. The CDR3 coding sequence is TGTGCCAGCAGTTTAATTTCCTGGCGGATCTCCTACGAGCAGTACTTC.